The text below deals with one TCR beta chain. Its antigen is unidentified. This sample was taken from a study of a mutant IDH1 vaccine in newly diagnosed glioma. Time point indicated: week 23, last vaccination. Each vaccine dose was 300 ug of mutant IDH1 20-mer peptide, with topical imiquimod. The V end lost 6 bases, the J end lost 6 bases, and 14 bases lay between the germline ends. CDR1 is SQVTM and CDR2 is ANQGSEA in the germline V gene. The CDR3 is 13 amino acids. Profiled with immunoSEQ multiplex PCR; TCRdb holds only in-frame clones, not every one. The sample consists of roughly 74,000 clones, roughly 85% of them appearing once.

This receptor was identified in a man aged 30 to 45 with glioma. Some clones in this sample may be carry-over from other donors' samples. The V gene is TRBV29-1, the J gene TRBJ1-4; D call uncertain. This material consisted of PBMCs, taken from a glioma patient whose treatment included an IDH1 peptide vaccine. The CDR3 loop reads CSVLIPSDEKLFF. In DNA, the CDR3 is TGCAGCGTCCTAATACCATCTGATGAAAAACTGTTTTTT.